This entry is about one T cell receptor beta chain. Its target is unknown. With 60 Vbeta and 13 Jbeta primers, the PCR was carried out. Sequencing used immunoSEQ multiplex PCR; TCRdb keeps in-frame clones, though not all of them. The sample has 160,000 or so clones, about 72% seen once. The entry originates in a study of cytomegalovirus exposure and HLA in healthy donors. Study findings and constraints: V- and J-gene trimming of TCR beta was linked (in a later analysis) to a missense DCLRE1C variant. When presence/absence was analysed, sequencing depth was taken to be roughly uniform across donors. Confirmation in vitro established that a few CMV-associated chains were specific for CMV antigens.

Trimming left V 1 base short and J 1 base short, with 16 bases between. The CDR3 has 17 residues. The germline gives CDR1 SGHTA, CDR2 FQGNSA. The rearrangement uses TRBV7-2 and TRBJ2-5; D is ambiguous. The clonotype originates from a male donor in good health and CMV-seronegative. The specimen was PBMCs. The CDR3 protein is CASSLGVLQMPQETQYF. DNA for the CDR3: TGTGCCAGCAGCTTAGGAGTTCTACAGATGCCCCAAGAGACCCAGTACTTC.